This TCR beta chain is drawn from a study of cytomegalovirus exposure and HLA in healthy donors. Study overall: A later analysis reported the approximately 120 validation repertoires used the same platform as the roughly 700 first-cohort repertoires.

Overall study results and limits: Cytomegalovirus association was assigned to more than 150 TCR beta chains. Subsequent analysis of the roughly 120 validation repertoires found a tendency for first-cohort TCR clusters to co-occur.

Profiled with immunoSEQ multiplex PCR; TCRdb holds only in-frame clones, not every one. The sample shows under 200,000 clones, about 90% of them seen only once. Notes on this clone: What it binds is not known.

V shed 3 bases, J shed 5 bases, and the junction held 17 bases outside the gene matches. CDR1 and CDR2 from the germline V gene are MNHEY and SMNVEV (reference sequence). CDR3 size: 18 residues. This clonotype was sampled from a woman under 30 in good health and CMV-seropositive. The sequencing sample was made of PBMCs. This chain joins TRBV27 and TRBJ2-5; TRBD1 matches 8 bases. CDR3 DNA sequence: TGTGCCAGCAGTTTGGGGGGCGGGACAGGAGTTATCGTGGAGACCCAGTACTTC. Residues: CASSLGGGTGVIVETQYF.